The 19 T cell receptor beta chains presented below share a single source sample, sequenced in a study of shared clonotypes between healthy human individuals. Method: immunoSEQ multiplex PCR; TCRdb's copy keeps in-frame clones and lacks some. The sample shows 2 million or so clones, 85% to 95% of them seen only once. The specimen was naive CD4+ T cells sorted from blood. Sample subset: CD45RA+ positively selected. The receptors shown here come from a man aged 18 to 30 in good health.

CDR3 DNA: TGTGCCAGCTCTCTGCAGGGGGCGAACAATGAGCAGTTCTTC. It specifies CASSLQGANNEQFF. This chain links TRBV6-6 with TRBJ2-1; 8 bases line up with TRBD1. V lost 8 bases, J lost 5 bases, and 8 bases stayed unmatched. Germline loops: CDR1 MNHNY, CDR2 SVGAGI (reference sequence). The CDR3 runs 14 residues.

The chain combines TRBV5-1 with TRBJ1-2; D unclear. Germline V lookup: CDR1 SGHRS, CDR2 YFSETQ. The CDR3 is 13 residues long. V lost 1 base and J lost 6, with 10 bases in between. The chain's CDR3 is CASSLNGRDGYTF. As DNA, the CDR3 is TGCGCCAGCAGCTTGAATGGGCGGGATGGCTACACCTTC.

V gene TRBV5-1 combines with J gene TRBJ2-1, with D perhaps TRBD2 (6 bases). Per germline, CDR1 SGHRS and CDR2 YFSETQ. This CDR3 comprises 15 residues. V dropped 4 bases and J dropped 6 bases, with 17 bases sitting between them. The CDR3 bases are TGCGCCAGCAGCCTCGGCGGGACCCTCGGCAATGAGCAGTTCTTC. Translation gives CASSLGGTLGNEQFF.

The table lists this clone with a count of one. The chain is built from TRBV2 and TRBJ1-1, with D possibly being TRBD1 (5 bases). CDR3 size: 13 residues. Germline CDR1 reads SNHLY; CDR2 reads FYNNEI. V was cut by 8 bases and J by 0 bases, with 10 bases left in between. CDR3 bases: TGTGCCAGCTCGCCGGGACTGAACACTGAAGCTTTCTTT. It encodes CASSPGLNTEAFF.

The chain links TRBV30 to TRBJ1-1; tentatively, D is TRBD1 (6 bases). This CDR3 is 13 amino acids long. The germline V gene encodes CDR1 GTSNPN and CDR2 SVGIG (reference sequence). Trimming pared 8 bases from V and 5 bases from J, leaving 18 bases between. The DNA of the CDR3 is TGTGCCGGCACAGTTTTACAGGGAACTGAAGCTTTCTTT. The encoded protein is CAGTVLQGTEAFF.

CDR3 in amino acids: CASRYAMSSPLHF. In DNA, the CDR3 is TGTGCCAGCAGGTACGCCATGAGCTCACCCCTCCACTTT. V and J are TRBV6-6 and TRBJ1-6; D remains ambiguous. CDR1 is MNHNY and CDR2 is SVGAGI in the germline V gene (reference sequence). V lost 6 bases and J lost 10, with 13 bases in between. The CDR3 has 13 residues.

On this clone itself: Additional DNA sequences in this sample encode the identical CDR3. This chain connects TRBV6-5 to TRBJ1-6, with D unresolved. CDR3 size: 13 residues. Germline values: CDR1 MNHEY, CDR2 SVGAGI. Trimming stripped 0 bases from V and 4 bases from J, with 1 base between. The CDR3 sequence: CASSYSYNSPLHF. CDR3 nucleotide sequence: TGTGCCAGCAGTTACTCTTATAATTCACCCCTCCACTTT.

To note about this clone: The sample has other DNA sequences that encode this CDR3 too. The gene calls are TRBV7-9 and TRBJ2-7, with 8 bases lining up with TRBD2. Germline values: CDR1 SEHNR, CDR2 FQNEAQ (reference sequence). This CDR3 is built from 13 residues. The V segment lost 2 bases and the J segment 3 bases; nucleotides outside the gene matches: 0. Here the CDR3 reads CASSLTSGYEQYF. In DNA, the CDR3 is TGTGCCAGCAGCTTAACTAGCGGCTACGAGCAGTACTTC.

This chain uses TRBV6-1 with TRBJ2-2; TRBD1 aligns across 7 bases. The CDR3 length is 15 residues. With V trimmed by 6 bases and J by 0 bases, 4 bases remained unmatched. Germline CDR1 reads MNHNS; CDR2 reads SASEGT. CDR3 DNA: TGTGCCAGCAGCCGGCAGGGGGCGAACACCGGGGAGCTGTTTTTT. Protein: CASSRQGANTGELFF.

V gene TRBV5-8 combines with J gene TRBJ2-1; 13 bases are shared with TRBD2. The CDR3 is made up of 17 amino acids. Germline CDR1 SGHTS, CDR2 YDEGEE. After removal of 1 base from V and 9 bases from J, the junction contained 10 bases not matched to a gene. In nucleotides, the CDR3 is TGTGCCAGCAGCTTGTGGACTAGCGGGGGACCCAGGGGTGAGCAGTTCTTC. Translation: CASSLWTSGGPRGEQFF.

This chain connects TRBV2 to TRBJ2-7; D possibly corresponds to TRBD2 (6 bases). V was trimmed by 4 bases and J by 4 bases, leaving 23 bases between them. The CDR3 length is 17 residues. The germline CDR1 and CDR2 sequences are SNHLY and FYNNEI. The CDR3 sequence: CASSGGEFGTDEYEQYF. In DNA form, the CDR3 reads TGTGCCAGCAGTGGCGGGGAGTTCGGGACGGACGAATACGAGCAGTACTTC.

The V call is TRBV30, the J call TRBJ2-7; tentative D call: TRBD2 (6 bases). Trimming took off 7 bases at V and 4 bases at J, with 11 bases between the two ends. Germline loops: CDR1 GTSNPN, CDR2 SVGIG (reference sequence). The CDR3 length is 11 residues. CDR3 residues: CAFRDLYEQYF. In nucleotides, the CDR3 is TGTGCCTTTCGGGACTTATACGAGCAGTACTTC.

The chain combines TRBV28 with TRBJ1-1; D is uncertain. V was clipped by 5 bases and J by 10 bases, with 17 bases between them. The CDR3 sequence is 13 residues long. From germline, CDR1 is MDHEN and CDR2 SYDVKM. CDR3: CASSDPWASRAFF. The CDR3 DNA reads TGTGCCAGCAGTGACCCGTGGGCCAGCCGAGCTTTCTTT.

The rearrangement links TRBV10-3 to TRBJ2-2; TRBD1 aligns across 7 bases. This CDR3 is 15 amino acids long. CDR1 ENHRY and CDR2 SYGVKD come from the germline V gene. Germline trimming cut 6 bases from V and 4 bases from J; bases unmatched to any gene: 8. The CDR3 DNA sequence: TGTGCCATCAGCTCCGACAGGGTAGTCACCGGGGAGCTGTTTTTT. It codes for CAISSDRVVTGELFF.

The J gene is TRBJ2-1, the V gene TRBV27, with 13 bases fitting TRBD2. J was trimmed by 8 bases and V by 6 bases; bases with no gene match: 7. CDR3 length: 15 amino acids. Germline loops: CDR1 MNHEY, CDR2 SMNVEV (reference sequence). The CDR3 coding sequence is TGTGCCAGCAGGTACGGGACTAGCGGGGCCTATGAGCAGTTCTTC. Translation: CASRYGTSGAYEQFF.

Notes on this clone: This CDR3 is also generated by other DNA sequences in the sample. The chain couples TRBV4-3 to TRBJ1-2; D is ambiguous. Per the germline V gene, CDR1 is LGHNA and CDR2 is YSLEER. This CDR3 contains 14 residues. V gave up 0 bases and J gave up 4 bases, with 9 bases separating them. DNA for the CDR3: TGCGCCAGCAGCCAAGAAACGGGAGGCTATGGCTACACCTTC. Its protein is CASSQETGGYGYTF.

This chain links TRBV10-3 with TRBJ1-6; TRBD1 might be the D (5 bases). CDR1 is ENHRY, CDR2 SYGVKD, per germline. The germline V and J ends were trimmed by 4 bases and 7 bases, with 17 bases remaining between them. CDR3 length: 16 amino acids. Written as DNA, the CDR3 is TGTGCCATCAGTGCTAACGCACCGGGGGTGAATTCACCCCTCCACTTT. This encodes CAISANAPGVNSPLHF.

This clone turned up a few times. This same CDR3 is encoded by further DNA sequences in the sample. The gene calls are TRBV7-2 and TRBJ2-3; D remains ambiguous. This CDR3 spans 12 amino acids. Germline assignment: CDR1 SGHTA and CDR2 FQGNSA. V shed 4 bases and J shed 0 bases, with 2 bases lying between them. The CDR3 DNA is TGTGCCAGCAGCTATAGCACAGATACGCAGTATTTT. Translating it yields CASSYSTDTQYF.

This chain links TRBV10-3 with TRBJ1-2; no reliable D call. Germline V gene data show CDR1 as ENHRY and CDR2 as SYGVKD. There are 14 residues in the CDR3. Trimming shortened V by 2 bases and J by 0 bases, and 7 bases separated the two germline ends. The CDR3 coding sequence is TGTGCCATCAGTGAGGACCCCACTAACTATGGCTACACCTTC. This encodes CAISEDPTNYGYTF.